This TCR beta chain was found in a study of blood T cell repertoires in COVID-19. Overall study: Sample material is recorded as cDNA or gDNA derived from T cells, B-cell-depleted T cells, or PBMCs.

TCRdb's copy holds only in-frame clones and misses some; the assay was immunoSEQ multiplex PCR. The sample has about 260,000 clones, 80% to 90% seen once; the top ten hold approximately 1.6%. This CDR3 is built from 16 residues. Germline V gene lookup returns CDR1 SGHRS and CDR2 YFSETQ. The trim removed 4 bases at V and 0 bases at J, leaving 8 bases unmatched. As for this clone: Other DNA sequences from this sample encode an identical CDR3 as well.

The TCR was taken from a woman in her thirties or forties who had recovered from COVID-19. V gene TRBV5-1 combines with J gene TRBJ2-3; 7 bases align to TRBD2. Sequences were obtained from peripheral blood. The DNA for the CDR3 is TGCGCCAGCAGCCTTGGTGTGCGGGGGAGCACAGATACGCAGTATTTT. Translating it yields CASSLGVRGSTDTQYF.